Sequencing of this T cell receptor (beta chain) was carried out in a study of blood T cell repertoires in COVID-19. Study members were between roughly 18 and 90 years old and lived in roughly 24 US regions. This clone showed up just once. V dropped 1 base and J dropped 8; count of bases not matched to a gene: 2. From germline, CDR1 is MNHNS and CDR2 SASEGT. The CDR3 contains 14 residues. Clones were sequenced by immunoSEQ multiplex PCR, and TCRdb holds only the in-frame ones, with some missing. The sample holds around 220,000 clones, around 87% seen once. This clonotype was obtained from a woman in her 30s with acute COVID-19. The V gene is TRBV6-1, the J gene TRBJ1-6; TRBD1 matches at 7 bases. Sequenced: PBMCs or T cells enriched from blood (not recorded which). CDR3 residues: CASSEGQGDSPLHF. The CDR3, as DNA: TGTGCCAGCAGTGAAGGACAGGGCGATTCACCCCTCCACTTT.